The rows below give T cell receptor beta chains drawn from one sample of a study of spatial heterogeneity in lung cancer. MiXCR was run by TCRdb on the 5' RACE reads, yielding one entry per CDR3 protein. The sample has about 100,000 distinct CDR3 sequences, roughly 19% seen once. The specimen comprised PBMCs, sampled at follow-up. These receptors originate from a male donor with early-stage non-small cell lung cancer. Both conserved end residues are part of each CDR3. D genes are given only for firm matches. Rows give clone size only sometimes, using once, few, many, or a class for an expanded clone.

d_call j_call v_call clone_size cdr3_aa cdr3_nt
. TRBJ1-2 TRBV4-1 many CASSPGYSNYGYTF TGCGCCAGCAGCCCCGGCTATTCTAACTATGGCTACACCTTC
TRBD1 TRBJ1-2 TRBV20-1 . CSAVRRGAAKGYTF TGCAGTGCGGTCCGCAGGGGGGCGGCGAAGGGCTACACCTTC
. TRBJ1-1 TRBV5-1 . CASSLVSENTEAFF TGCGCCAGCAGCTTGGTTTCGGAAAACACTGAAGCTTTCTTT
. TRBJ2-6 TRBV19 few CASSIWKAAGANVLTF TGTGCCAGTAGTATTTGGAAGGCAGCTGGGGCCAACGTCCTGACTTTC
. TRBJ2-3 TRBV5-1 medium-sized CASSLSSVTDTQYF TGCGCCAGCAGCTTGAGCAGCGTCACAGATACGCAGTATTTT
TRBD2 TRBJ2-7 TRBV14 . CASSLTHGQTGGLGYEQYF TGTGCCAGCAGCCTGACGCACGGGCAAACGGGAGGGCTGGGGTACGAGCAGTACTTC
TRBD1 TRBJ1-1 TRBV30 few CAWDRGSFAEAFF TGTGCCTGGGACAGGGGAAGTTTCGCTGAAGCTTTCTTT
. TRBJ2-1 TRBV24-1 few CATSQGYNEQFF TGTGCCACCAGTCAAGGGTACAATGAGCAGTTCTTC
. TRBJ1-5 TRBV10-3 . CAISPGHSNQPQHF TGTGCCATCAGCCCGGGACATAGCAATCAGCCCCAGCATTTT
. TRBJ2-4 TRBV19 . CASSIYSSKNIQYF TGTGCCAGTAGTATTTATAGCAGCAAAAACATTCAGTACTTC
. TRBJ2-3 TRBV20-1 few CSAVGGLARTQYF TGCAGTGCCGTGGGTGGACTTGCGCGTACGCAGTATTTT
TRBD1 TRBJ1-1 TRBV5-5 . CASSLAGGASGKAFF TGTGCCAGCAGCTTGGCAGGGGGCGCCTCAGGGAAAGCTTTCTTT
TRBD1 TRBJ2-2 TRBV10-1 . CASGTGNTGELFF TGCGCCAGCGGGACAGGGAACACCGGGGAGCTGTTTTTT
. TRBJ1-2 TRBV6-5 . CASSPAGGSYGYTF TGTGCCAGCAGCCCCGCGGGGGGAAGCTATGGCTACACCTTC
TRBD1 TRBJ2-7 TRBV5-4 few CASRIGTGGEQYF TGTGCCAGCAGAATCGGGACAGGGGGCGAGCAGTACTTC
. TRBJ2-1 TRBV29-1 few CSVEDLAPREQFF TGCAGCGTTGAAGATCTGGCCCCTAGAGAGCAGTTCTTC
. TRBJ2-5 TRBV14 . CASSQRSPGETQYF TGTGCCAGCAGCCAGCGTTCTCCCGGTGAGACCCAGTACTTC
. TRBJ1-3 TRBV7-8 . CASSSGAGSGNTIYF TGTGCCAGCAGCTCAGGGGCCGGATCTGGAAACACCATATATTTT
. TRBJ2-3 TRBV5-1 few CASSLATGSTDTQYF TGCGCCAGCAGCTTGGCTACAGGGAGCACAGATACGCAGTATTTT
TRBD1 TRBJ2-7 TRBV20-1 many CSARGPGQGYEQYF TGCAGTGCTAGAGGCCCGGGACAGGGGTACGAGCAGTACTTC
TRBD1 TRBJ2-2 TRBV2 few CASSARTGGYTGELFF TGTGCCAGCAGTGCGAGGACAGGGGGCTACACCGGGGAGCTGTTTTTT
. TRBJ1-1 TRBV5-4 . CASSPDSSNTEAFF TGTGCCAGCAGCCCGGACAGTTCAAACACTGAAGCTTTCTTT
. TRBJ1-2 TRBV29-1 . CSVDRVFSF TGCAGCGTCGACAGAGTGTTCTCCTTC
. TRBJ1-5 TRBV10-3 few CAISEAGGTQHF TGTGCCATCAGTGAGGCGGGTGGGACCCAGCATTTT
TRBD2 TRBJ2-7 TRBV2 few CASRWTSGNYEQYF TGTGCCAGCAGGTGGACTAGCGGGAACTACGAGCAGTACTTC
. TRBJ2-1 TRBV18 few CASSLTLDNEQFF TGTGCCAGCTCACTCACACTAGACAATGAGCAGTTCTTC
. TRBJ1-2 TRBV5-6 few CASTAVWDSYGYTF TGTGCCAGCACCGCAGTTTGGGATTCCTATGGCTACACCTTC
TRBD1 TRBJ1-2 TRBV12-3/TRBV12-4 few CASGKDRFDYGYTF TGTGCCAGCGGGAAGGACAGGTTTGACTATGGCTACACCTTC
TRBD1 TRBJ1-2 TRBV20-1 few CSARLRGQRSGYTF TGCAGTGCTAGATTGAGGGGACAGAGGTCTGGCTACACCTTC
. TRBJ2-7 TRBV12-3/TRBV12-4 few CASSLSPRPHEQYF TGTGCCAGCAGTCTCTCCCCCCGTCCCCACGAGCAGTACTTC
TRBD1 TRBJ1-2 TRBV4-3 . CASSQVARGNYGYTF TGCGCCAGCAGCCAAGTCGCCAGGGGGAACTATGGCTACACCTTC
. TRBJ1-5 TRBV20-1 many CSARDGTDNQPQHF TGCAGTGCTAGAGACGGGACTGACAATCAGCCCCAGCATTTT
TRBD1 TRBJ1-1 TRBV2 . CASTQGTGVTEAFF TGTGCCAGCACCCAGGGGACAGGAGTTACTGAAGCTTTCTTT
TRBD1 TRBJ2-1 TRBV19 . CASTPGTGPNEQFF TGTGCCAGTACCCCCGGGACAGGGCCCAATGAGCAGTTCTTC
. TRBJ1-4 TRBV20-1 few CSAARPGAANEKLFF TGCAGTGCTGCCCGCCCCGGGGCGGCTAATGAAAAACTGTTTTTT
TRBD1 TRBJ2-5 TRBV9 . CASSSSTGGETQYF TGTGCCAGCAGCTCTAGTACAGGGGGAGAGACCCAGTACTTC
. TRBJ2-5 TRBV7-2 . CASSFTRGETQYF TGTGCCAGCAGCTTCACTAGAGGAGAGACCCAGTACTTC
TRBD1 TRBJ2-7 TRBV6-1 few CASRSDRGAAYEQYF TGTGCCAGCCGTTCAGACAGGGGAGCTGCCTACGAGCAGTACTTC
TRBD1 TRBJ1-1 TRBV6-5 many CASSSAGTGSPEAFF TGTGCCAGCAGTTCCGCCGGGACAGGGTCGCCTGAAGCTTTCTTT
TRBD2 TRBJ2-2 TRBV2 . CAGRLAGGPFTGELFF TGTGCCGGCCGACTAGCGGGGGGGCCGTTCACCGGGGAGCTGTTTTTT
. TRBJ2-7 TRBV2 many CASRSSYEQYF TGTGCCAGCCGGAGCTCCTACGAGCAGTACTTC